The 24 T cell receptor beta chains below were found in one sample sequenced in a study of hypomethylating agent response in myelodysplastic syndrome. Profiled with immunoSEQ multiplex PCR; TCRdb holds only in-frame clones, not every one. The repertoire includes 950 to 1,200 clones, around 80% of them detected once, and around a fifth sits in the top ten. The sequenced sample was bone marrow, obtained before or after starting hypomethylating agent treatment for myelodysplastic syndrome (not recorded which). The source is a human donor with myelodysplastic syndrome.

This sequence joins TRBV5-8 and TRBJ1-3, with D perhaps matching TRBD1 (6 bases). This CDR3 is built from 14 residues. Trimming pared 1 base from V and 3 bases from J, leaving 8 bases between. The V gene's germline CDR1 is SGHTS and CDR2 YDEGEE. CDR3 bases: TGTGCCAGCAGCTTGAACAGGGTTGGAAACACCATATATTTT. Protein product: CASSLNRVGNTIYF.

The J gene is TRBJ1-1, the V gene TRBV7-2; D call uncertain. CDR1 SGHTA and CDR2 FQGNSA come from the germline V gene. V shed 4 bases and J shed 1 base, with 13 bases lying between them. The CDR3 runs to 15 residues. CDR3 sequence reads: CASSSLYGQNTEAFF. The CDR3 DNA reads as TGTGCCAGCAGCTCCCTGTACGGGCAGAACACTGAAGCTTTCTTT.

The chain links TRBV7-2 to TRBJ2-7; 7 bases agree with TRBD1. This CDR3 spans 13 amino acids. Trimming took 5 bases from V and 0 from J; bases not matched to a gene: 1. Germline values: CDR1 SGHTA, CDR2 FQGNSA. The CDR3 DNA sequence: TGTGCCAGCAGCCGGGACAGCTCCTACGAGCAGTACTTC. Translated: CASSRDSSYEQYF.

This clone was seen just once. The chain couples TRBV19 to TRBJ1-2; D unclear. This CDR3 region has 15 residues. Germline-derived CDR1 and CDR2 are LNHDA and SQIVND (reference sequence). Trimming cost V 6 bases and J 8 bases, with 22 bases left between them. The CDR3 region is CASSLEREGRGGYTF. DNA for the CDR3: TGTGCCAGTAGCCTGGAGAGGGAAGGGCGCGGCGGCTACACCTTC. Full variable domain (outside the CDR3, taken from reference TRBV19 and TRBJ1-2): DGGITQSPKYLFRKEGQNVTLSCEQNLNHDAMYWYRQDPGQGLRLIYYSQIVNDFQKGDIAEGYSVSREKKESFPLTVTSAQKNPTAFYLCASSLEREGRGGYTFGSGTRLTVV.

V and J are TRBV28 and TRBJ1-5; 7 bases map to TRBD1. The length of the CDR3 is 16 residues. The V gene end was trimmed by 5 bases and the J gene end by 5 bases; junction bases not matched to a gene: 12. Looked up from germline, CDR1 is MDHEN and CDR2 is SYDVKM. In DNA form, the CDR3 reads TGTGCCAGCAGTCTCCGAGGGATGACAGGGCATCAGCCCCAGCATTTT. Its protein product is CASSLRGMTGHQPQHF.

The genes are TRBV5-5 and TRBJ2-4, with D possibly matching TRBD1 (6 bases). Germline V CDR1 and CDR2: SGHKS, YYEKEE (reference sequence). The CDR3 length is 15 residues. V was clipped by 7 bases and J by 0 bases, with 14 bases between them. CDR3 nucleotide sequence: TGTGCCAGCGCTAGACAGGATATAGCCAAAAACATTCAGTACTTC. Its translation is CASARQDIAKNIQYF.

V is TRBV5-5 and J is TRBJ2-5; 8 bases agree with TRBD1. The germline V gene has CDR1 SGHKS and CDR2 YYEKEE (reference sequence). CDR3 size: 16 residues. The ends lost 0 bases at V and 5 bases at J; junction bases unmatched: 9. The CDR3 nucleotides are TGTGCCAGCAGCTTGGGGCTGGCAGGGGGCATGGAGACCCAGTACTTC. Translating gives CASSLGLAGGMETQYF.

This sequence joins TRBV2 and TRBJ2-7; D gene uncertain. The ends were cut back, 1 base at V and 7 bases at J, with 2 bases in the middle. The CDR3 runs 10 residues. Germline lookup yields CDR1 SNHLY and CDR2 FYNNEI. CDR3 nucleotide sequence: TGTGCCAGCAGTGAAGTGGAGCAGTACTTC. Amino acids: CASSEVEQYF.

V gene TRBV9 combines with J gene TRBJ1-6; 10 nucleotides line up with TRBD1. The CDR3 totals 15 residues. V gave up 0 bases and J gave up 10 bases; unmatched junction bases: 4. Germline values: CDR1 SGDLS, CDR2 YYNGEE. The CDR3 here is CASSVVGTGVSPLHF. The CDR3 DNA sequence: TGTGCCAGCAGCGTAGTGGGGACAGGGGTCTCACCCCTCCACTTT.

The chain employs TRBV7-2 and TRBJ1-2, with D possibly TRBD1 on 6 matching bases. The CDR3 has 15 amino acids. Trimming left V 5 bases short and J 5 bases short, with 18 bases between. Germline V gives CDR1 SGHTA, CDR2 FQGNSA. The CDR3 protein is CASSPSGTSLYGYTF. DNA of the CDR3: TGTGCCAGCAGCCCTTCCGGGACATCCTTATATGGCTACACCTTC.

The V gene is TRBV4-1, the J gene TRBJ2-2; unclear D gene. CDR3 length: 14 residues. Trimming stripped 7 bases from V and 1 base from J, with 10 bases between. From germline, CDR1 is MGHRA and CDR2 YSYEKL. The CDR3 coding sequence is TGCGCCAGCAATTATGGAGAGAACACCGGGGAGCTGTTTTTT. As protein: CASNYGENTGELFF.

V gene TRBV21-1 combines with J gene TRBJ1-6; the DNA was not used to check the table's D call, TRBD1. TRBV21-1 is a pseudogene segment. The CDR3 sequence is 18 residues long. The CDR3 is CASSPNPIRGRYNSPLHF. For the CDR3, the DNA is TGTGCCAGCAGCCCTAATCCTATAAGGGGCCGATATAATTCACCCCTCCACTTT.

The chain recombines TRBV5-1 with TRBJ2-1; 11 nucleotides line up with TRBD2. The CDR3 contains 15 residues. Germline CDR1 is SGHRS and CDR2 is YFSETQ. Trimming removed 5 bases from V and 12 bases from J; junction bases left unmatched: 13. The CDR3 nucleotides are TGCGCCAGCAGACCGGGACTAGCGGAGAATGAGCGGCAGTTCTTC. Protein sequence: CASRPGLAENERQFF.

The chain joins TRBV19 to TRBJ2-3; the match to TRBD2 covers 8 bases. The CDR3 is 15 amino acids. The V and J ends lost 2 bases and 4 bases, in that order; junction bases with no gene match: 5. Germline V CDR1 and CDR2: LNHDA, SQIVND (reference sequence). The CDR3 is CASSIKGGGPDTQYF. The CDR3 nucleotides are TGTGCCAGTAGTATAAAAGGCGGGGGGCCAGATACGCAGTATTTT.

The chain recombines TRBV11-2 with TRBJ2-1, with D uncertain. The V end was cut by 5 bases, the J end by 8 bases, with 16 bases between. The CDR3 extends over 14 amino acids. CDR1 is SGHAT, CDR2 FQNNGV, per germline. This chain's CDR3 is CASSVTGPAHEQFF. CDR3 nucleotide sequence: TGTGCCAGCAGCGTCACCGGGCCCGCCCATGAGCAGTTCTTC.

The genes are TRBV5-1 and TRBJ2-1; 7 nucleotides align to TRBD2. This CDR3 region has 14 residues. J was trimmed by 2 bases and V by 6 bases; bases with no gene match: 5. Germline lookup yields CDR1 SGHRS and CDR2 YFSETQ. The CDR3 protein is CASTRDYPYNEQFF. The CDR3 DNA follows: TGCGCCAGCACCCGGGACTATCCCTACAATGAGCAGTTCTTC.

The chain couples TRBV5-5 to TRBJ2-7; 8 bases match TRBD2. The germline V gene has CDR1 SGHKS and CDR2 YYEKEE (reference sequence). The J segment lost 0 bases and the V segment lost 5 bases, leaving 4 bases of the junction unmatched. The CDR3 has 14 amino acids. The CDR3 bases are TGTGCCAGCAGTTCAAGCGGGAGCTCCTACGAGCAGTACTTC. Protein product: CASSSSGSSYEQYF.

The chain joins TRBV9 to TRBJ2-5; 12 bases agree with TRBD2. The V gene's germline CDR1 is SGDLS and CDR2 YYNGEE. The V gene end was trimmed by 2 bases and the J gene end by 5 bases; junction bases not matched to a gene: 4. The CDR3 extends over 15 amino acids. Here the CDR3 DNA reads TGTGCCAGCAGCGTTGCTGGGACTAGCGGGGAGACCCAGTACTTC. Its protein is CASSVAGTSGETQYF.

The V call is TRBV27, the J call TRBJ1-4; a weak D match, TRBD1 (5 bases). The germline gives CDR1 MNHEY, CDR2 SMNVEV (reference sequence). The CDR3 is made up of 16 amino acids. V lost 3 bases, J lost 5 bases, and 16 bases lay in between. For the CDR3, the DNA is TGTGCCAGCAGTTTCCGAGGGACGGTCTCAAATGAAAAACTGTTTTTT. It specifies CASSFRGTVSNEKLFF.

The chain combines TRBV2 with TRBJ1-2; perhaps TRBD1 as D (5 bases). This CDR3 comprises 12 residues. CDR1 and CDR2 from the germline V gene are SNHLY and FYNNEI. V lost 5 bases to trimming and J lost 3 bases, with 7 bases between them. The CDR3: CASSLGDYGYTF. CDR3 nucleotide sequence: TGTGCCAGCAGTTTAGGGGACTATGGCTACACCTTC.

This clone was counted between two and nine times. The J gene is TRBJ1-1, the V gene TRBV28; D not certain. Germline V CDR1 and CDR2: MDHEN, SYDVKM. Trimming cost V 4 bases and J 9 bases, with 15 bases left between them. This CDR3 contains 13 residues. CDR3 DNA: TGTGCCAGCAGTTCTGGGTCTAGAATCCAAGCTTTCTTT. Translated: CASSSGSRIQAFF.

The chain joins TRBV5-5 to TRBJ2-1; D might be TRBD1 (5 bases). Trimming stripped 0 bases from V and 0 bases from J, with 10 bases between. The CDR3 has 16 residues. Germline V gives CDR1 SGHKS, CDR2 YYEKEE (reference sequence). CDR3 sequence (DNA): TGTGCCAGCAGCTTGGGGCTAGGGGACTCCTACAATGAGCAGTTCTTC. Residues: CASSLGLGDSYNEQFF.

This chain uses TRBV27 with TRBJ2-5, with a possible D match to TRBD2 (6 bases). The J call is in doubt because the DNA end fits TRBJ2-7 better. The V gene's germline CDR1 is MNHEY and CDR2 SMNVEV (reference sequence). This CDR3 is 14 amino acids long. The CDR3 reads CASRPGDLSYEQYF. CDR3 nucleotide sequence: TGTGCCAGCAGACCGGGAGATTTGTCCTACGAGCAGTACTTC.

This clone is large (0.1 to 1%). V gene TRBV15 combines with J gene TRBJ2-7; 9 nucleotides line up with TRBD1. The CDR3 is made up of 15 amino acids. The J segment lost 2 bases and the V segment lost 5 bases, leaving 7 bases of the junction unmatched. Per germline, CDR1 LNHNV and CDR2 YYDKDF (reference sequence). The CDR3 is CATSPGTGQTYEQYF. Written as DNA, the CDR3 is TGTGCCACCAGCCCGGGGACAGGGCAGACCTACGAGCAGTACTTC.